This T cell receptor (beta chain) was documented in a study of blood T cell repertoires in COVID-19. Study summary: From T cells, B-cell-depleted T cells, or PBMCs came the material, which was cDNA or gDNA.

As concerns this clone: Other DNA sequences in this sample translate to the same CDR3.

The study recruited people aged about 18 to 89 years across approximately 23 US areas. Membership in each cohort depended on participant-reported clinical history. From germline, CDR1 is SNHLY and CDR2 FYNNEI. The CDR3 spans 15 residues. The germline V and J ends were trimmed by 5 bases and 0 bases, with 11 bases remaining between them. The method was immunoSEQ multiplex PCR; TCRdb's version includes in-frame clones alone and lacks a portion of them. Of some 350,000 clones listed, about 90% are singletons. Sequencing was carried out using PBMCs or T cells enriched from blood (not recorded which). The genes are TRBV2 and TRBJ2-1; maybe TRBD2 (6 bases). The TCR comes from a woman younger than 45 who had recovered from COVID-19. The DNA for the CDR3 is TGTGCCAGCAGTCCCCTAGCGAACTCCTACAATGAGCAGTTCTTC. It encodes CASSPLANSYNEQFF. Full variable domain (missing parts from reference TRBV2 and TRBJ2-1): EPEVTQTPSHQVTQMGQEVILRCVPISNHLYFYWYRQILGQKVEFLVSFYNNEISEKSEIFDDQFSVERPDGSNFTLKIRSTKLEDSAMYFCASSPLANSYNEQFFGPGTRLTVL.